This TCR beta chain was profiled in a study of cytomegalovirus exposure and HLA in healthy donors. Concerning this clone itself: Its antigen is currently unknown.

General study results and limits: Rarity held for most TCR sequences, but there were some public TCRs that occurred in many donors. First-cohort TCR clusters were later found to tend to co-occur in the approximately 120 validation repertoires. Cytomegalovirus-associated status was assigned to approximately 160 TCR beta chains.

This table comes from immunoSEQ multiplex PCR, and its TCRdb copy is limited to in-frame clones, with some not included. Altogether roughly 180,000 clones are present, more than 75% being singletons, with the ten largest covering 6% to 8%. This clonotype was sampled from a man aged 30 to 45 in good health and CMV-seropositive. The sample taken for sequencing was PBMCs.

The CDR3 spells CASSFLAGGPSEQYF. CDR3 bases: TGTGCCAGCAGCTTCCTAGCGGGAGGGCCCTCCGAGCAGTACTTC. The rearrangement joins TRBV5-6 to TRBJ2-7, with 12 bases matching TRBD2. This CDR3 has 15 residues. Germline loops: CDR1 SGHDT, CDR2 YYEEEE. The ends lost 2 bases at V and 6 bases at J; junction bases unmatched: 6. Based on the CDR3 plus reference TRBV5-6 and TRBJ2-7, the full variable domain is DAGVTQSPTHLIKTRGQQVTLRCSPKSGHDTVSWYQQALGQGPQFIFQYYEEEERQRGNFPDRFSGHQFPNYSSELNVNALLLGDSALYLCASSFLAGGPSEQYFGPGTRLTVT.